Listed here are 27 T cell receptor beta chains from one sample, sequenced in a study of T cell repertoires in cytomegalovirus infection. Antigens of these TCRs are unknown. TCRdb re-called the reads through MiXCR, storing one row per CDR3 protein. The sample holds hundreds of thousands of distinct CDR3 sequences, about 44% seen once. The sequencing used cultured PBMCs, collected from culture after CMV antigen stimulation. All receptors derive from a human donor in good health (CMV status not recorded). Some clones in this sample may be carry-over from other donors' samples.

V gene TRBV4-1 combines with J gene TRBJ2-7; no clear D gene. This CDR3 has 14 residues. Germline values: CDR1 MGHRA, CDR2 YSYEKL. V lost 1 base, J lost 6 bases, and 13 bases lay in between. The CDR3 sequence is CASSQGPGEAEQYF. The CDR3 bases are TGCGCCAGCAGCCAAGGCCCCGGAGAGGCCGAGCAGTACTTC.

The chain carries TRBV29-1 and TRBJ2-7; 13 bases agree with TRBD2. V lost 6 bases and J lost 4; bases outside the gene matches: 6. Germline lookup yields CDR1 SQVTM and CDR2 ANQGSEA. The CDR3 loop spans 14 amino acids. The CDR3: CSVGRTSGSYEQYF. The CDR3 region has the DNA TGCAGCGTCGGACGGACTAGCGGGAGTTACGAGCAGTACTTC.

In this sample, this clonotype turned up a few times. The J gene is TRBJ2-7, the V gene TRBV6-5; 11 nucleotides match TRBD1. The CDR3 sequence is 15 residues long. Trimming removed 4 bases from V and 6 bases from J; junction bases left unmatched: 8. In germline, CDR1 is MNHEY, CDR2 SVGAGI. The CDR3 sequence is CASSSPGQGAGEQYF. CDR3 DNA: TGTGCCAGCAGTTCCCCCGGACAGGGGGCCGGCGAGCAGTACTTC.

V usage is TRBV5-4 and J usage is TRBJ2-7; no clear D. The CDR3 totals 14 residues. V lost 0 bases to trimming and J lost 0 bases, with 7 bases between them. Germline V lookup: CDR1 SGHNT, CDR2 YYREEE (reference sequence). The CDR3 is CASSLDWGSYEQYF. CDR3 bases: TGTGCCAGCAGCTTGGACTGGGGCTCCTACGAGCAGTACTTC.

The chain links TRBV7-8 to TRBJ2-1; D call uncertain. V was shortened by 5 bases and J by 0 bases, with 17 bases between the two germline ends. The CDR3 runs to 17 residues. CDR1 and CDR2 from the germline V gene are SGHVS and FQNEAQ. The CDR3 is CASSPTRLQSSYNEQFF. CDR3 DNA sequence: TGTGCCAGCAGCCCGACCCGACTGCAGAGCTCCTACAATGAGCAGTTCTTC.

This clonotype appeared once. This chain uses TRBV10-3 with TRBJ2-1; D gene unclear. The germline CDR1 and CDR2 sequences are ENHRY and SYGVKD. Trimming shortened V by 9 bases and J by 0 bases, and 12 bases separated the two germline ends. This CDR3 is 14 amino acids long. CDR3 DNA sequence: TGTGCCATAGCTTCCCAGAGCTCCTACAATGAGCAGTTCTTC. Protein product: CAIASQSSYNEQFF.

The V call is TRBV14, the J call TRBJ2-2; no clear D. The CDR3 totals 12 residues. CDR1 is SGHDN and CDR2 is FVKESK in the germline V gene. V dropped 1 base and J dropped 6 bases, with 3 bases sitting between them. Here the CDR3 reads CASSQASGELFF. The CDR3 DNA follows: TGTGCCAGCAGCCAAGCATCCGGGGAGCTGTTTTTT.

A few counts support this clonotype. The J gene is TRBJ2-3, the V gene TRBV11-1; 7 bases are a match to TRBD2. Germline CDR1 is SGHAT and CDR2 is FQDESV (reference sequence). The CDR3 length is 18 residues. V was clipped by 8 bases and J by 4 bases; unmatched bases: 21. CDR3 sequence (DNA): TGTGCCAGCCACCCCGGGGGGAAGGTGGGGGTGGCGGCAGATACGCAGTATTTT. Translated, it gives CASHPGGKVGVAADTQYF.

The chain has TRBV7-2 and TRBJ1-6; D call uncertain. Trimming left V 4 bases short and J 7 bases short, with 5 bases between. This CDR3 region has 12 residues. CDR1 is SGHTA, CDR2 FQGNSA, per germline. This CDR3 reads CASSWVNSPLHF. Written as DNA, the CDR3 is TGTGCCAGCAGCTGGGTGAATTCACCCCTCCACTTT.

The rearrangement uses TRBV12-5 and TRBJ1-5, with D perhaps TRBD1 (6 bases). The CDR3 runs to 17 residues. The ends were cut back, 2 bases at V and 3 bases at J, with 17 bases in the middle. Germline V gives CDR1 LGHNT, CDR2 FRNRAP. The CDR3 nucleotides read TGTGCTAGTGGTTTGCTAGTCGATCTGGGACACAATCAGCCCCAGCATTTT. Amino acid sequence: CASGLLVDLGHNQPQHF.

V and J are TRBV5-1 and TRBJ2-1, with D perhaps TRBD1 or TRBD2 (5 bases each). Germline assignment: CDR1 SGHRS and CDR2 YFSETQ. The CDR3 is 17 amino acids. With 0 bases removed from V and 3 bases from J, the gap between germline ends came to 16 bases. The CDR3 nucleotides are TGCGCCAGCAGCTTGGCCGGGGCAGACTTCGTCTACAATGAGCAGTTCTTC. It codes for CASSLAGADFVYNEQFF. Full variable domain (remainder filled in from reference TRBV5-1 and TRBJ2-1): KAGVTQTPRYLIKTRGQQVTLSCSPISGHRSVSWYQQTPGQGLQFLFEYFSETQRNKGNFPGRFSGRQFSNSRSEMNVSTLELGDSALYLCASSLAGADFVYNEQFFGPGTRLTVL.

The gene calls are TRBV12-3 or TRBV12-4 and TRBJ2-3, with D maybe TRBD1 (6 bases). CDR3 length equals 15 residues. V was trimmed by 2 bases and J by 0 bases, leaving 9 bases between them. CDR3 loop: CASSLMGASTDTQYF. CDR3 in DNA: TGTGCCAGCAGTTTAATGGGGGCTAGCACAGATACGCAGTATTTT.

In the case of this clonotype: One end of the junction fails to match germline, which may point to a read error. The CDR3 spells CASTATTDTLYF. CDR3 coding DNA: TGTGCCAGCACGGCTACCACAGATACGCTGTATTTT. The J gene is TRBJ2-3, the V gene TRBV7-2, with D unresolved. CDR1 and CDR2 from the germline V gene are SGHTA and FQGNSA. The CDR3 extends over 12 amino acids.

The V and J genes are TRBV2 and TRBJ1-5; D remains unclear. Trimming removed 2 bases at V and 8 bases at J, with 7 bases between. This CDR3 spans 12 amino acids. Germline CDR1 SNHLY, CDR2 FYNNEI. The CDR3 region has the DNA TGTGCCAGCAGTGAACAGGTGGAGCCCCAGCATTTT. This encodes CASSEQVEPQHF.

This clonotype was seen only once. The chain has TRBV6-5 and TRBJ1-5; D is ambiguous. The length of the CDR3 is 13 residues. V lost 5 bases and J lost 7, with 12 bases in between. Looked up from germline, CDR1 is MNHEY and CDR2 is SVGAGI. In nucleotides, the CDR3 is TGTGCCAGCAGTACATGGTGGGGACAGCCCCAGCATTTT. This encodes CASSTWWGQPQHF.

The chain combines TRBV20-1 with TRBJ1-3; D unresolved. The CDR3 has 14 amino acids. Trimming pared 5 bases from V and 0 bases from J, leaving 11 bases between. Germline-derived CDR1 and CDR2 are DFQATT and SNEGSKA (reference sequence). As DNA, the CDR3 is TGCAGTGCTTACGCCGGGAGCTCTGGAAACACCATATATTTT. Its protein is CSAYAGSSGNTIYF.

This clonotype was found a few times. The rearrangement links TRBV12-3 or TRBV12-4 to TRBJ1-5; no clear D. The CDR3 extends over 15 amino acids. V was trimmed by 0 bases and J by 9 bases, leaving 15 bases between them. The CDR3 protein is CASSLAAPVLGPQHF. The CDR3 nucleotides read TGTGCCAGCAGTTTAGCGGCTCCGGTCCTTGGGCCCCAGCATTTT.

This clonotype was observed a few times. This chain links TRBV11-2 with TRBJ2-7; 9 nucleotides line up with TRBD1. Trimming cost V 2 bases and J 4 bases; bases outside gene matches: 6. The CDR3 has 15 residues. The germline V gene has CDR1 SGHAT and CDR2 FQNNGV. CDR3: CASSLNRGPTYEQYF. The CDR3 bases are TGTGCCAGCAGCTTAAACAGGGGGCCTACGTACGAGCAGTACTTC. The full variable domain, completed using reference TRBV11-2 and TRBJ2-7, is EAGVAQSPRYKIIEKRQSVAFWCNPISGHATLYWYQQILGQGPKLLIQFQNNGVVDDSQLPKDRFSAERLKGVDSTLKIQPAKLEDSAVYLCASSLNRGPTYEQYFGPGTRLTVT.

The genes are TRBV20-1 and TRBJ1-5; 10 nucleotides match TRBD1. Unmatched junction bases numbered 10, after V lost 2 bases and J lost 3 bases. Germline V gives CDR1 DFQATT, CDR2 SNEGSKA (reference sequence). CDR3 length equals 17 residues. The CDR3, as DNA: TGCAGTGCTAGATATTCGGGACAGGGGAAACTCAATCAGCCCCAGCATTTT. As protein: CSARYSGQGKLNQPQHF.

This clonotype was detected only a few times. This sequence joins TRBV11-2 and TRBJ1-2; the D gene is possibly TRBD1 (5 bases). In germline, CDR1 is SGHAT, CDR2 FQNNGV. CDR3 length: 13 amino acids. Trimming pared 5 bases from V and 0 bases from J, leaving 7 bases between. CDR3 sequence: CASSQGTNYGYTF. The CDR3, as DNA: TGTGCCAGCAGCCAGGGTACTAACTATGGCTACACCTTC.

This clonotype was detected a few times. This sequence joins TRBV7-2 and TRBJ2-1, with 7 bases that match TRBD2. The J segment lost 8 bases and the V segment lost 6 bases, leaving 4 bases of the junction unmatched. CDR1 is SGHTA and CDR2 is FQGNSA in the germline V gene. This CDR3 contains 12 residues. This CDR3 reads CASSFGGYEQFF. The CDR3 bases are TGTGCCAGCAGTTTCGGGGGGTATGAGCAGTTCTTC.

In its sample, this clonotype was seen a few times. This sequence joins TRBV7-9 and TRBJ1-1; no reliable D call. V lost 5 bases, J lost 2 bases, and 15 bases lay in between. CDR3 length equals 15 residues. Germline CDR1 SEHNR, CDR2 FQNEAQ (reference sequence). The CDR3: CASSATEWSNTEAFF. Written as DNA, the CDR3 is TGTGCCAGCAGCGCAACGGAATGGAGCAACACTGAAGCTTTCTTT.

This rearrangement joins TRBV5-6 to TRBJ2-3, with D hard to call. This CDR3 region has 11 residues. CDR1 is SGHDT, CDR2 YYEEEE, per germline. V gave up 0 bases and J gave up 11 bases, with 7 bases separating them. The CDR3 is CASSLDTWQYF. The CDR3 region has the DNA TGTGCCAGCAGCTTGGATACTTGGCAGTATTTT.

The rearrangement links TRBV12-3 or TRBV12-4 to TRBJ1-5; D uncertain. Deletions cut 6 bases from V and 0 bases from J, with 12 bases between. This CDR3 contains 15 residues. The CDR3 region is CASSPDWTSNQPQHF. The CDR3 DNA reads as TGTGCCAGCAGCCCCGACTGGACTAGCAATCAGCCCCAGCATTTT.

On this clonotype: This may be a read error, as it is one base from a much larger clone. This chain links TRBV7-2 with TRBJ2-2, with D perhaps TRBD1 or TRBD2 (5 bases each). The length of the CDR3 is 13 residues. CDR1 is SGHTA, CDR2 FQGNSA, per germline. The chain's CDR3 is CASSPVGTGELIF. The CDR3 DNA sequence: TGTGCCAGCAGCCCCGTAGGGACCGGGGAGCTGATTTTT.

A word on this clonotype: This may come from a read error, since a much larger clone is one base off. The V call is TRBV12-3 or TRBV12-4, the J call TRBJ1-2; the D gene is possibly TRBD1 (5 bases). The CDR3 contains 13 residues. Trimming cost V 2 bases and J 4 bases, with 8 bases left between them. The chain's CDR3 is CASSLSGFYGYTF. The DNA of the CDR3 is TGTGCCAGCAGTTTATCAGGGTTCTATGGCTACACCTTC.

The genes are TRBV6-1 and TRBJ1-2; TRBD1 aligns across 8 bases. The CDR3 is 13 amino acids. CDR1 MNHNS and CDR2 SASEGT come from the germline V gene. V lost 7 bases, J lost 8 bases, and 9 bases stayed unmatched. Written as DNA, the CDR3 is TGTGCCAGCAATGACAGGGGTTTGGGAGGCTACACCTTC. As protein: CASNDRGLGGYTF.